The 2 T cell receptor beta chains listed next were all sequenced from one sample in a study of shared clonotypes between healthy human individuals. Repertoires were generated with immunoSEQ multiplex PCR, while TCRdb's copy carries only in-frame clones and drops some. In the table there are roughly 2,300,000 clones, around 93% of which are singletons. The sequenced sample consisted of naive CD4+ T cells from PBMCs. Subset defined: CD45RA+ positively selected. The source is a man aged 18-30 years in good health. Some clones in this sample may be carry-over from other donors' samples.

The rearrangement joins TRBV5-6 to TRBJ2-2; D unclear. The V end was cut by 2 bases, the J end by 0 bases, with 8 bases between. Germline CDR1 reads SGHDT; CDR2 reads YYEEEE. This CDR3 is 15 amino acids long. CDR3 bases: TGTGCCAGCAGCTTTGTTCAGACGAACACCGGGGAGCTGTTTTTT. Translating gives CASSFVQTNTGELFF.

The V call is TRBV2, the J call TRBJ2-5; 7 positions agree with TRBD1. V was pared by 3 bases and J by 1 base, with 5 bases of the junction left unmatched. Germline CDR1 is SNHLY and CDR2 is FYNNEI. The CDR3 runs 15 residues. CDR3 loop: CASSDLQGSQETQYF. The DNA for the CDR3 is TGTGCCAGCAGTGATTTACAGGGGTCCCAAGAGACCCAGTACTTC.